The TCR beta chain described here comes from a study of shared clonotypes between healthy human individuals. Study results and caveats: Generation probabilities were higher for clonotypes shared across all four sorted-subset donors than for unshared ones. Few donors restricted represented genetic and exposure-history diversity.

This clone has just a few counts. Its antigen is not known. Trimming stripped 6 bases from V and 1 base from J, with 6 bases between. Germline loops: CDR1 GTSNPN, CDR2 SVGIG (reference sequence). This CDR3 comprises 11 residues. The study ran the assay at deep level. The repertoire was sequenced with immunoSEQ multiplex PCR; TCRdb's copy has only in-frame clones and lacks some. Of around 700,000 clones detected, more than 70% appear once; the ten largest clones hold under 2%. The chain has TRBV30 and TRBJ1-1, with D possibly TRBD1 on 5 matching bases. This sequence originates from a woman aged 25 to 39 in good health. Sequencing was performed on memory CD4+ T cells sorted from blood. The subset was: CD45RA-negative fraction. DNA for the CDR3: TGTGCCTGTCAGGGGAACACTGAAGCTTTCTTT. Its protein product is CACQGNTEAFF.